The 11 T cell receptor beta chains below were found in one sample sequenced in a study of T cell changes during pregnancy in multiple sclerosis. Sequencing was performed with immunoSEQ multiplex PCR; in TCRdb, only in-frame clones are kept and a portion is missing. The sample holds approximately 61,000 clones, under 95% seen once. The source was peripheral blood, collected after pregnancy. The receptors here all came from a female donor in good health, enrolled as a control in a pregnancy study.

The V call is TRBV5-1, the J call TRBJ2-7, with TRBD1 identical over 9 bases. CDR3 size: 16 residues. The junction had 6 bases not matched to a gene; V was cut back by 2 bases and J by 0 bases. In germline, CDR1 is SGHRS, CDR2 YFSETQ. The CDR3: CASSFSGTGSSYEQYF. Here the CDR3 DNA reads TGCGCCAGCAGCTTTTCCGGGACAGGGAGCTCCTACGAGCAGTACTTC.

The J gene is TRBJ2-7, the V gene TRBV28; D is possibly TRBD2 (6 bases). The CDR3 spans 13 residues. Trimming took off 7 bases at V and 2 bases at J, with 12 bases between the two ends. CDR1 is MDHEN and CDR2 is SYDVKM in the germline V gene. The CDR3 DNA reads as TGTGCCAGCACGATGGAGGGCGCCTACGAGCAGTACTTC. It encodes CASTMEGAYEQYF.

The chain is built from TRBV4-1 and TRBJ2-7; possible D gene TRBD1, 6 bases. Between the trimmed V and J ends, which lost 0 bases and 0 bases, there was a span of 18 bases. CDR3 size: 18 residues. The V gene's germline CDR1 is MGHRA and CDR2 YSYEKL. The CDR3 DNA reads as TGCGCCAGCAGCCAAGATCCTTTAGGACAGACCCTCTCCTACGAGCAGTACTTC. Amino acids: CASSQDPLGQTLSYEQYF.

This chain links TRBV14 with TRBJ2-2, with TRBD2 matching 11 bases. V shed 1 base, J shed 7 bases, and the junction held 5 bases outside the gene matches. This CDR3 is built from 16 residues. Germline loops: CDR1 SGHDN, CDR2 FVKESK. The CDR3 here is CASSQVLAGAFGELFF. The CDR3 DNA reads TGTGCCAGCAGCCAAGTACTAGCGGGGGCATTCGGGGAGCTGTTTTTT.

The rearrangement joins TRBV10-3 to TRBJ2-1; 11 nucleotides line up with TRBD2. V shed 5 bases, J shed 7 bases, and the junction held 10 bases outside the gene matches. The germline gives CDR1 ENHRY, CDR2 SYGVKD. This CDR3 region has 16 residues. This chain's CDR3 is CAISSSSGRAWNEQFF. As DNA, the CDR3 is TGTGCCATCAGTTCAAGTAGCGGGAGGGCCTGGAATGAGCAGTTCTTC.

The chain joins TRBV9 to TRBJ2-3; maybe TRBD1 (6 bases). Germline CDR1 SGDLS, CDR2 YYNGEE. There are 17 residues in the CDR3. V dropped 2 bases and J dropped 3 bases, with 19 bases sitting between them. The CDR3 sequence is CASSVSPGQGTTDTQYF. The CDR3 nucleotides are TGTGCCAGCAGCGTCTCTCCGGGACAAGGGACAACAGATACGCAGTATTTT. The whole variable domain, filled in from reference TRBV9 and TRBJ2-3, reads DSGVTQTPKHLITATGQRVTLRCSPRSGDLSVYWYQQSLDQGLQFLIQYYNGEERAKGNILERFSAQQFPDLHSELNLSSLELGDSALYFCASSVSPGQGTTDTQYFGPGTRLTVL.

The chain employs TRBV6-5 and TRBJ2-7, with 9 nucleotides matching TRBD1. Germline trimming cut 5 bases from V and 2 bases from J; bases unmatched to any gene: 4. This CDR3 is built from 14 residues. The germline gives CDR1 MNHEY, CDR2 SVGAGI. CDR3 nucleotides: TGTGCCAGCAGTAACCGGGACAGGGCCTACGAGCAGTACTTC. This gives the protein CASSNRDRAYEQYF.

This sequence joins TRBV4-1 and TRBJ1-3, with 7 nucleotides matching TRBD1. The CDR3 length is 16 residues. V was pared by 2 bases and J by 4 bases, with 8 bases of the junction left unmatched. Per the germline V gene, CDR1 is MGHRA and CDR2 is YSYEKL. The CDR3 bases are TGCGCCAGCAGCCAACTCTACGGGGACAGCGGAAACACCATATATTTT. Protein product: CASSQLYGDSGNTIYF.

The V call is TRBV10-2, the J call TRBJ1-4; D uncertain. The germline gives CDR1 WSHSY, CDR2 SAAADI. The CDR3 is made up of 14 amino acids. Trimming took 3 bases from V and 3 from J, leaving 8 bases between them. DNA of the CDR3: TGCGCCAGCAGTGATGGGCCCCCTAATGAAAAACTGTTTTTT. Residues: CASSDGPPNEKLFF.

V is TRBV27 and J is TRBJ2-7; TRBD1 matches at 7 bases. The CDR3 spans 17 residues. Germline assignment: CDR1 MNHEY and CDR2 SMNVEV (reference sequence). V was pared by 2 bases and J by 3 bases, with 13 bases of the junction left unmatched. CDR3 bases: TGTGCCAGCAGTTTACATCTTACAGGGGCCGTGGTCTACGAGCAGTACTTC. It encodes CASSLHLTGAVVYEQYF.

The rearrangement joins TRBV7-8 to TRBJ2-7, with 11 bases that match TRBD2. There are 14 residues in the CDR3. Germline V CDR1 and CDR2: SGHVS, FQNEAQ. Unmatched junction bases numbered 4, after V lost 5 bases and J lost 4 bases. Written as DNA, the CDR3 is TGTGCCAGCAGCCCCACTAGCGGGAGTTACGAGCAGTACTTC. It codes for CASSPTSGSYEQYF.